The 19 T cell receptor beta chains reported below all come from one sample, sequenced in a study of blood T cell repertoires in COVID-19. Measured with immunoSEQ multiplex PCR; TCRdb has only the in-frame clones, and not every one. The sample includes 80,000 or so clones, roughly 80% of them seen just once. Sequencing was carried out using peripheral blood. The receptors were gathered from a woman at least 80 years old with acute or convalescent COVID-19.

The chain recombines TRBV9 with TRBJ2-7, with a possible D match to TRBD1 (5 bases). CDR1 and CDR2 from the germline V gene are SGDLS and YYNGEE. This CDR3 has 16 residues. The ends were cut back, 2 bases at V and 4 bases at J, with 19 bases in the middle. For the CDR3, the DNA is TGTGCCAGCAGCGTCCATGCGTCCCAAGACAGATACGAGCAGTACTTC. Protein product: CASSVHASQDRYEQYF.

The chain employs TRBV10-3 and TRBJ2-5; D is ambiguous. The V gene's germline CDR1 is ENHRY and CDR2 SYGVKD. The CDR3 length is 15 residues. Deletions cut 3 bases from V and 5 bases from J, with 16 bases between. The CDR3 DNA reads TGTGCCATCAGTGATTTAAGCCCGTCTTCGGAGACCCAGTACTTC. Protein: CAISDLSPSSETQYF.

This clone showed up just once. The chain is built from TRBV16 and TRBJ1-5, with TRBD1 matching 9 bases. Trimming took 5 bases from V and 2 from J; bases not matched to a gene: 4. The CDR3 is 15 residues long. CDR1 KGHSY and CDR2 FQNENV come from the germline V gene. This CDR3 is CASSYRDRGNQPQHF. The CDR3 region has the DNA TGTGCCAGCAGCTACCGGGACAGGGGCAATCAGCCCCAGCATTTT.

The chain carries TRBV14 and TRBJ2-7, with D perhaps TRBD1 (6 bases). Germline CDR1 reads SGHDN; CDR2 reads FVKESK. This CDR3 spans 15 amino acids. V lost 3 bases and J 1 base, leaving 13 bases between the germline ends. The CDR3 protein is CASSHTAQGSYEQYF. The CDR3 bases are TGTGCCAGCAGCCACACAGCACAGGGATCCTACGAGCAGTACTTC.

The J gene is TRBJ1-3, the V gene TRBV28; D call uncertain. Trimming left V 3 bases short and J 4 bases short, with 10 bases between. This CDR3 spans 14 amino acids. Germline V CDR1 and CDR2: MDHEN, SYDVKM. The CDR3 DNA sequence: TGTGCCAGCAGTTTCGCCTCTCTAGGAAACACCATATATTTT. This codes for CASSFASLGNTIYF.

This chain joins TRBV11-3 and TRBJ2-2, with 7 nucleotides matching TRBD2. Germline V gene lookup returns CDR1 SGHNT and CDR2 YENEEA. V gave up 8 bases and J gave up 5 bases; unmatched junction bases: 2. This CDR3 is built from 12 residues. The CDR3, as DNA: TGTGCCAGCCTCGGGGGGACCGGGGAGCTGTTTTTT. Translated, it gives CASLGGTGELFF.

The chain links TRBV19 to TRBJ2-2; TRBD1 aligns across 8 bases. Germline V gene data show CDR1 as LNHDA and CDR2 as SQIVND (reference sequence). This CDR3 contains 17 residues. J gave up 5 bases and V 6 bases, and 14 bases lay outside the gene matches. In DNA, the CDR3 is TGTGCCAGTAGACGGGGGCAGGGGGCCCGAGGTACCGGGGAGCTGTTTTTT. Its protein product is CASRRGQGARGTGELFF.

This rearrangement joins TRBV11-3 to TRBJ2-1; possibly TRBD1 for D (6 bases). Germline V gene data show CDR1 as SGHNT and CDR2 as YENEEA. The germline V and J ends were trimmed by 5 bases and 7 bases, with 15 bases remaining between them. This CDR3 contains 14 residues. CDR3 in amino acids: CASSTNGQLNEQFF. The CDR3 nucleotides read TGTGCCAGCAGCACAAATGGACAGTTAAATGAGCAGTTCTTC.

The sample holds many counts of this clone. J is TRBJ2-7 and V is TRBV19; the D gene is possibly TRBD2 (5 bases). This CDR3 contains 13 residues. V dropped 7 bases and J dropped 5 bases, with 15 bases sitting between them. CDR1 and CDR2 from the germline V gene are LNHDA and SQIVND (reference sequence). The CDR3 here is CASTEGLRNEQYF. The DNA of the CDR3 is TGTGCCAGTACTGAAGGACTGAGGAACGAGCAGTACTTC. Combining the CDR3 with reference TRBV19 and TRBJ2-7 gives the whole variable domain DGGITQSPKYLFRKEGQNVTLSCEQNLNHDAMYWYRQDPGQGLRLIYYSQIVNDFQKGDIAEGYSVSREKKESFPLTVTSAQKNPTAFYLCASTEGLRNEQYFGPGTRLTVT.

The chain combines TRBV19 with TRBJ1-3; no definite D call. V shed 6 bases and J shed 0 bases, with 18 bases lying between them. The CDR3 extends over 17 amino acids. The germline gives CDR1 LNHDA, CDR2 SQIVND (reference sequence). DNA for the CDR3: TGTGCCAGTAGCCTGGCGTGGACGGGGTCCTCTGGAAACACCATATATTTT. This codes for CASSLAWTGSSGNTIYF.

The CDR3 nucleotides read TGTGCCAGCAGCGGAGGAGGTGCTAGGAATTCACCCCTCCACTTT. Amino acid sequence: CASSGGGARNSPLHF. V and J are TRBV7-9 and TRBJ1-6; no reliable D call. Germline V gene lookup returns CDR1 SEHNR and CDR2 FQNEAQ (reference sequence). V gave up 5 bases and J gave up 7 bases, with 15 bases separating them. The CDR3 contains 15 residues.

The chain employs TRBV7-6 and TRBJ1-3; TRBD1 matches at 7 bases. The J segment lost 2 bases and the V segment lost 3 bases, leaving 10 bases of the junction unmatched. Germline values: CDR1 SGHVS, CDR2 FNYEAQ. CDR3 length: 17 residues. The CDR3 sequence is CASSLARQGSAGNTIYF. DNA for the CDR3: TGTGCCAGCAGCTTGGCGAGACAGGGATCTGCTGGAAACACCATATATTTT.

This rearrangement joins TRBV6-5 to TRBJ2-1; D gene unclear. V was trimmed by 2 bases and J by 6 bases, leaving 8 bases between them. CDR1 is MNHEY and CDR2 is SVGAGI in the germline V gene. CDR3 length equals 13 residues. CDR3 sequence: CASSYRQVNEQFF. CDR3 in DNA: TGTGCCAGCAGTTACCGACAAGTCAATGAGCAGTTCTTC.

The CDR3 sequence is CASSLRGSGYGYTF. The CDR3 nucleotides read TGTGCCAGTAGTCTCCGGGGGAGCGGCTATGGCTACACCTTC. The chain couples TRBV19 to TRBJ1-2; D might be TRBD1 (5 bases). The V gene's germline CDR1 is LNHDA and CDR2 SQIVND (reference sequence). The length of the CDR3 is 14 residues. V lost 5 bases, J lost 4 bases, and 14 bases lay in between.

The table lists this clone with a few counts. The rearrangement uses TRBV7-2 and TRBJ1-1; tentatively, D is TRBD1 (6 bases). Trimming shortened V by 7 bases and J by 9 bases, and 21 bases separated the two germline ends. Germline V gene data show CDR1 as SGHTA and CDR2 as FQGNSA. The CDR3 runs to 14 residues. CDR3: CASTLDRQLAKAFF. DNA of the CDR3: TGTGCCAGCACCCTAGACAGGCAGTTGGCAAAAGCTTTCTTT.

The chain is built from TRBV30 and TRBJ1-4, with a weak D call TRBD1 (5 bases). Looked up from germline, CDR1 is GTSNPN and CDR2 is SVGIG (reference sequence). The germline V and J ends were trimmed by 2 bases and 8 bases, with 15 bases remaining between them. The length of the CDR3 is 14 residues. The CDR3 spells CAWSRPDIEEKLFF. CDR3 in DNA: TGTGCCTGGAGTAGACCGGACATAGAAGAAAAACTGTTTTTT. Complete variable domain (other parts from reference TRBV30 and TRBJ1-4): SQTIHQWPATLVQPVGSPLSLECTVEGTSNPNLYWYRQAAGRGLQLLFYSVGIGQISSEVPQNLSASRPQDRQFILSSKKLLLSDSGFYLCAWSRPDIEEKLFFGSGTQLSVL.

This clone was found a few times. CDR3 sequence: CASGGQGARYGYTF. For the CDR3, the DNA is TGTGCCAGCGGGGGACAGGGGGCTCGGTATGGCTACACCTTC. The chain links TRBV2 to TRBJ1-2; 12 positions match TRBD1. Trimming took 8 bases from V and 5 from J; bases not matched to a gene: 6. The germline CDR1 and CDR2 sequences are SNHLY and FYNNEI. This CDR3 is built from 14 residues.

The chain has TRBV30 and TRBJ1-5, with D possibly matching TRBD1 (5 bases). V lost 0 bases, J lost 4 bases, and 7 bases lay in between. The CDR3 consists of 13 residues. Germline assignment: CDR1 GTSNPN and CDR2 SVGIG (reference sequence). DNA of the CDR3: TGTGCCTGGAGTGTACAGGATAATCAGCCCCAGCATTTT. Translation: CAWSVQDNQPQHF.

This chain connects TRBV5-4 to TRBJ2-1; TRBD1 matches at 7 bases. V was clipped by 4 bases and J by 5 bases; unmatched bases: 6. The germline V gene has CDR1 SGHNT and CDR2 YYREEE (reference sequence). The CDR3 loop spans 14 amino acids. Here the CDR3 reads CASSIRQGDNEQFF. The DNA for the CDR3 is TGTGCCAGCAGCATCCGACAGGGTGACAATGAGCAGTTCTTC.